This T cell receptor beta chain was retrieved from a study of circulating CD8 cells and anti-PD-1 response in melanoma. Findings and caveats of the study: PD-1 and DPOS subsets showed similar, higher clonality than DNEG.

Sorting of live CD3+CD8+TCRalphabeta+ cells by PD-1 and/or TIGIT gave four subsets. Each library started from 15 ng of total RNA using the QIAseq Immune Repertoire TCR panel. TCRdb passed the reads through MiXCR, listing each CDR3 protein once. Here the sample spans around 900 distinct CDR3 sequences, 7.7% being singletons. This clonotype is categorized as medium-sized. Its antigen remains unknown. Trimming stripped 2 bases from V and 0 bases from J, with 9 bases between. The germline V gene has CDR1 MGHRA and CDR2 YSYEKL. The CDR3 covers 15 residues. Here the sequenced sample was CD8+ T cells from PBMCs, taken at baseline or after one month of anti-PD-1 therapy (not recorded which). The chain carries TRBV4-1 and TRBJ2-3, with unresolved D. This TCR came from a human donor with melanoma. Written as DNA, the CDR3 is TGCGCCAGCAGCCAATTCTCTGGGAGCACAGATACGCAGTATTTT. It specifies CASSQFSGSTDTQYF.